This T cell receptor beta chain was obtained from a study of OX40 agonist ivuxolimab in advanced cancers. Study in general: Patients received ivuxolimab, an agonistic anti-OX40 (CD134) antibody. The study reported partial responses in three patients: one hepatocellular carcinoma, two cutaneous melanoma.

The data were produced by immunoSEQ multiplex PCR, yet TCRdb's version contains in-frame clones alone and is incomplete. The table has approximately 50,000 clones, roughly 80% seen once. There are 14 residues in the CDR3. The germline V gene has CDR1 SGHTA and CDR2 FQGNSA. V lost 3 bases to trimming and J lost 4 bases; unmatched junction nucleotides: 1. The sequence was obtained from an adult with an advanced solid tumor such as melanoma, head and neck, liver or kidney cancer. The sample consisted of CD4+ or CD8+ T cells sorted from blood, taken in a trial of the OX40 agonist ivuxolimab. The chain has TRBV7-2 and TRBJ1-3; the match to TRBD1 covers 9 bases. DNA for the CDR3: TGTGCCAGCAGCTTGGGGACAGGGGGAAACACCATATATTTT. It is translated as CASSLGTGGNTIYF. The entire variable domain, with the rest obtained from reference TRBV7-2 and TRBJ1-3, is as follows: GAGVSQSPSNKVTEKGKDVELRCDPISGHTALYWYRQSLGQGLEFLIYFQGNSAPDKSGLPSDRFSAERTGGSVSTLTIQRTQQEDSAVYLCASSLGTGGNTIYFGEGSWLTVV.